This paragraph reports one TCR beta chain. Libraries were prepared by immunoSEQ multiplex PCR; TCRdb keeps only in-frame clonotypes and omits some of them. Of about 260,000 clones listed, roughly nine tenths were seen once; the top ten hold over 2%. This specimen belongs to a study of blood T cell repertoires in COVID-19. The CDR3 totals 16 residues. This sequence was found in a woman between 18 and 29 years old who had recovered from COVID-19. Sequencing was performed on PBMCs or T cells enriched from blood (not recorded which). The rearrangement links TRBV21-1 to TRBJ2-7; the D call TRBD1 from the table was never checked on the DNA. TRBV21-1 is flagged as a pseudogene. In DNA form, the CDR3 reads TGTGCCAGCAGCAAAGTCAGAGAGAGACAGGGGGCTCAGCAGTACTTC. It yields the protein CASSKVRERQGAQQYF.